The 5 T cell receptor beta chains in this list originate from one sample, sequenced in a study of blood T cell repertoires in COVID-19. This table comes from immunoSEQ multiplex PCR, and its TCRdb copy is limited to in-frame clones, with some not included. This sample has hundreds of thousands of clones, with almost 90% found just once. Material for sequencing was peripheral blood. These receptors all stem from a woman aged 65 to 85 with COVID-19, enrolled during active disease.

J is TRBJ1-2 and V is TRBV28; no clear D. There are 12 residues in the CDR3. CDR1 is MDHEN and CDR2 is SYDVKM in the germline V gene. Deletions cut 2 bases from V and 4 bases from J, with 5 bases between. DNA of the CDR3: TGTGCCAGCAGTTTAAGCTCCTATGGCTACACCTTC. This sequence encodes CASSLSSYGYTF.

The V and J genes are TRBV7-3 and TRBJ2-1; D is perhaps TRBD1 (6 bases). Trimming cost V 3 bases and J 10 bases, with 19 bases left between them. The CDR3 loop spans 15 amino acids. Germline values: CDR1 SGHTA, CDR2 FQGTGA. CDR3 sequence: CASSFSLQGNNEQFF. CDR3 DNA: TGTGCCAGCAGCTTTTCCCTACAGGGAAATAACGAGCAGTTCTTC.

The CDR3 DNA reads as TGTGCCAGCAGGCAGGGACAGGGGGTAGGTGAGCAGTTCTTC. The encoded protein is CASRQGQGVGEQFF. The chain links TRBV6-5 to TRBJ2-1, with 11 bases that match TRBD1. Germline V gives CDR1 MNHEY, CDR2 SVGAGI. The CDR3 runs to 14 residues. V lost 6 bases to trimming and J lost 9 bases; unmatched junction nucleotides: 7.

The rearrangement uses TRBV5-6 and TRBJ2-7; no clear D gene. This CDR3 is built from 12 residues. V shed 2 bases and J shed 3 bases, with 6 bases lying between them. Germline V CDR1 and CDR2: SGHDT, YYEEEE. This chain's CDR3 is CASSLEDYEQYF. The CDR3 DNA reads as TGTGCCAGCAGCTTAGAGGACTACGAGCAGTACTTC.

The chain recombines TRBV29-1 with TRBJ2-7; a weak D match, TRBD2 (5 bases). This CDR3 is 14 amino acids long. Germline values: CDR1 SQVTM, CDR2 ANQGSEA. V gave up 4 bases and J gave up 4 bases, with 17 bases separating them. The CDR3 bases are TGCAGCGTTGCTAGCAACCGGGCTCAATACGAGCAGTACTTC. Encoded protein: CSVASNRAQYEQYF.